This T cell receptor (beta chain) derives from a study of PD-L1 blockade in urothelial cancer. Method: immunoSEQ multiplex PCR; TCRdb's copy keeps in-frame clones and lacks some. The table shows 40,000 to 55,000 clones, with over 75% occurring only once. The length of the CDR3 is 12 residues. Trimming stripped 8 bases from V and 10 bases from J, with 12 bases between. Germline V gene lookup returns CDR1 MNHEY and CDR2 SMNVEV (reference sequence). This sequence was found in a man in his forties with urothelial cancer. Sample: PBMCs, taken around atezolizumab (anti-PD-L1) treatment. The V gene is TRBV27, the J gene TRBJ1-6; D not resolved. The CDR3 nucleotides read TGTGCCAGCGGAGGGTCTTTGTCACCCCTCCACTTT. Protein product: CASGGSLSPLHF.